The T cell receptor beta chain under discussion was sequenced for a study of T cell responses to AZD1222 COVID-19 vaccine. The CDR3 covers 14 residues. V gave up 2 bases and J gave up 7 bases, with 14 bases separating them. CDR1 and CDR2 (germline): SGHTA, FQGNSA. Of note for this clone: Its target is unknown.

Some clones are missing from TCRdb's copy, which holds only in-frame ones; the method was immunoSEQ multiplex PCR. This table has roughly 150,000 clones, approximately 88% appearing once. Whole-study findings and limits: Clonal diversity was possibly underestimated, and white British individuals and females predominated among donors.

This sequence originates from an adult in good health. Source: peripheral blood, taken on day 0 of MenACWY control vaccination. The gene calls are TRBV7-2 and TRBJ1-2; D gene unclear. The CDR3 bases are TGTGCCAGCAGCTTAAGGGCAGTCTCTACTGGCTACACCTTC. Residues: CASSLRAVSTGYTF.